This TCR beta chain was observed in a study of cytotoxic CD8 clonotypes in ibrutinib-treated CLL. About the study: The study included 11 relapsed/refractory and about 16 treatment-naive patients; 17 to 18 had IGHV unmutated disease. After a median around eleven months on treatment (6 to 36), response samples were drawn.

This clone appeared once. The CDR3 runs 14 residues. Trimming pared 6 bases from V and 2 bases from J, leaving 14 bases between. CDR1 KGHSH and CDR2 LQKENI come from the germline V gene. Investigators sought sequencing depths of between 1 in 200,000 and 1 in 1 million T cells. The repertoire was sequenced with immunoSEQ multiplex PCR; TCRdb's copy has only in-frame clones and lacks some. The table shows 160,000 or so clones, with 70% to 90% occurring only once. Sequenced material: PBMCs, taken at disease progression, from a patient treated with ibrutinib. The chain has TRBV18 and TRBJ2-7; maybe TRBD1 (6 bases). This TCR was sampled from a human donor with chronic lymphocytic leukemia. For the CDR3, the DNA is TGTGCCAGCTCTCCCGACAGGTTTCCCTACGAGCAGTACTTC. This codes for CASSPDRFPYEQYF.